A selection of T cell receptor beta chains follows, all from one sample in a study of blood T cell repertoires in COVID-19. The assay was immunoSEQ multiplex PCR, and TCRdb's table has in-frame clones only and misses some. The repertoire holds some 38,000 clones, with around 70% as singletons. The sample comprised peripheral blood. The receptor source for this set is a man between 70 and 80 years old with COVID-19, enrolled during active disease. Both conserved end residues are part of each CDR3. Fields, in order: D gene, clone size, J gene, V gene, CDR3 protein, CDR3 DNA. The D gene is left open where the match is weak. A row's size may be missing; if present it is once, few, many or a size class.

.,.,TRBJ1-1,TRBV19,CASSNRQTNTEAFF,TGTGCCAGTAGTAACCGACAGACGAACACTGAAGCTTTCTTT
TRBD1,.,TRBJ2-3,TRBV7-2,CASSWTGPTDTQYF,TGTGCCAGCAGCTGGACAGGGCCCACAGATACGCAGTATTTT
.,.,TRBJ1-5,TRBV24-1,CATSDSTGHYNQPQHF,TGTGCCACCAGTGACTCTACGGGACACTACAATCAGCCCCAGCATTTT
.,.,TRBJ2-3,TRBV9,CASSVGPGNTDTQYF,TGTGCCAGCAGCGTAGGACCGGGAAACACAGATACGCAGTATTTT
.,few,TRBJ1-4,TRBV6-2/TRBV6-3,CASSSRRVVEKLFF,TGTGCCAGCAGTTCGAGGAGGGTAGTTGAAAAACTGTTTTTT
.,.,TRBJ1-2,TRBV3-1/TRBV3-2,CASSQDLGRLF,TGTGCCAGCAGCCAAGATCTAGGCAGACTCTTC
TRBD1,.,TRBJ2-2,TRBV18,CASSPGQANTGELFF,TGTGCCAGCTCACCGGGACAGGCGAACACCGGGGAGCTGTTTTTT
.,.,TRBJ1-5,TRBV18,CASSLDSNQPQHF,TGTGCCAGCTCATTAGATAGCAATCAGCCCCAGCATTTT
.,.,TRBJ2-7,TRBV3-1/TRBV3-2,CASSLGRNYEQYF,TGTGCCAGCAGTCTGGGCCGAAACTACGAGCAGTACTTC
.,few,TRBJ1-2,TRBV11-2,CASSLGGTYTF,TGTGCCAGCAGCTTGGGGGGAACCTACACCTTC
.,.,TRBJ2-7,TRBV11-2,CASSFFLSSEGRYEQYF,TGTGCCAGCAGCTTCTTTCTCTCTAGCGAGGGGCGATACGAGCAGTACTTC
TRBD1,.,TRBJ1-1,TRBV4-1,CASSHKQGENTEAFF,TGCGCCAGCAGCCATAAACAGGGGGAGAACACTGAAGCTTTCTTT
.,.,TRBJ1-2,TRBV3-1/TRBV3-2,CASSQAWGLHYGYTF,TGTGCCAGCAGCCAAGCCTGGGGACTTCACTATGGCTACACCTTC
TRBD1,.,TRBJ1-5,TRBV19,CASRRGQGNSNQPQHF,TGTGCCAGTAGACGAGGACAGGGGAATAGCAATCAGCCCCAGCATTTT
.,.,TRBJ2-3,TRBV19,CASRLSGDTQYF,TGTGCCAGTAGACTGAGTGGAGATACGCAGTATTTT
TRBD2,.,TRBJ2-1,TRBV19,CASSPRGLAVDNEQFF,TGTGCCAGTAGTCCCCGGGGACTAGCGGTGGACAATGAGCAGTTCTTC
.,.,TRBJ1-4,TRBV2,CATRAGEANEKLFF,TGTGCCACCCGAGCGGGGGAAGCTAATGAAAAACTGTTTTTT
TRBD2,.,TRBJ2-7,TRBV5-4,CASSLYLAGVDEQYF,TGTGCCAGCAGCCTATACCTAGCGGGAGTCGACGAGCAGTACTTC
TRBD1,.,TRBJ2-2,TRBV7-9,CASSLGSRDRGTGELFF,TGTGCCAGCAGCTTAGGTAGCCGGGACAGGGGCACCGGGGAGCTGTTTTTT
TRBD1,.,TRBJ2-7,TRBV27,CASSPRTGETYEQYF,TGTGCCAGCAGTCCCCGGACAGGTGAGACCTACGAGCAGTACTTC
.,.,TRBJ2-3,TRBV28,CASTDPGVGTDTQYF,TGTGCCAGCACGGACCCCGGGGTCGGCACAGATACGCAGTATTTT
TRBD1,few,TRBJ2-7,TRBV7-2,CASSLLTGSYEQYF,TGTGCCAGCAGCTTATTGACAGGGTCCTACGAGCAGTACTTC
.,.,TRBJ2-4,TRBV5-1,CASSFESLDRGNIQYF,TGCGCCAGCAGCTTTGAGTCCCTGGACCGGGGTAACATTCAGTACTTC
.,once,TRBJ1-5,TRBV9,CASSEQAGNQPQHF,TGTGCCAGCAGCGAACAGGCCGGCAATCAGCCCCAGCATTTT
TRBD2,.,TRBJ2-7,TRBV5-4,CATGWREGLYEQYF,TGTGCCACCGGCTGGCGGGAGGGCCTTTACGAGCAGTACTTC
.,.,TRBJ1-2,TRBV18,CASSPNGAGDYGYTF,TGTGCCAGCTCACCCAATGGGGCAGGGGACTATGGCTACACCTTC
TRBD1,.,TRBJ1-5,TRBV5-4,CASSGGQNQPQHF,TGTGCCAGCAGCGGGGGACAGAATCAGCCCCAGCATTTT
TRBD2,.,TRBJ2-5,TRBV11-3,CASSWSGGAVETQYF,TGTGCCAGCAGCTGGAGCGGGGGGGCCGTAGAGACCCAGTACTTC
.,.,TRBJ1-1,TRBV27,CASSLSGRSAFF,TGTGCCAGCAGTTTATCAGGGAGGAGTGCTTTCTTT
.,once,TRBJ1-6,TRBV7-9,CASSPGLRRNSPLHF,TGTGCCAGCAGCCCAGGGCTCAGGCGCAATTCACCCCTCCACTTT
.,.,TRBJ2-7,TRBV5-6,CASSFFGATGLLYEQYF,TGTGCCAGCAGCTTTTTTGGGGCGACAGGCCTACTCTACGAGCAGTACTTC
TRBD1,.,TRBJ1-2,TRBV15,CATSRVGGTGQRWTF,TGTGCCACCAGCAGAGTGGGGGGGACAGGGCAGCGATGGACCTTC
.,few,TRBJ2-7,TRBV4-3,CASSQRIGGNYEQYF,TGCGCCAGCAGCCAACGAATCGGGGGAAACTACGAGCAGTACTTC
.,few,TRBJ1-4,TRBV9,CASSVGGTGNEKLFF,TGTGCCAGCAGCGTAGGAGGCACCGGTAATGAAAAACTGTTTTTT
.,.,TRBJ1-4,TRBV19,CASRDNRDTNEKLFF,TGTGCCAGTAGGGATAACAGGGATACTAATGAAAAACTGTTTTTT
.,.,TRBJ1-2,TRBV29-1,CSVAGNYGYTF,TGCAGCGTTGCGGGGAACTATGGCTACACCTTC
TRBD2,few,TRBJ2-7,TRBV7-9,CASSLLEGGGPKYEQYF,TGTGCCAGCAGCCTCCTCGAGGGCGGGGGGCCGAAATACGAGCAGTACTTC
TRBD2,.,TRBJ2-2,TRBV18,CASSNSAGANTGELFF,TGTGCCAGCTCAAATTCGGCGGGGGCGAACACCGGGGAGCTGTTTTTT
TRBD2,.,TRBJ2-1,TRBV7-2,CASSLRTSGEEQFF,TGTGCCAGCAGCTTAAGGACTAGCGGTGAAGAGCAGTTCTTC
TRBD1,.,TRBJ1-2,TRBV6-5,CASSPDRGNYGYTF,TGTGCCAGCAGTCCGGACAGGGGAAACTATGGCTACACCTTC
.,few,TRBJ1-2,TRBV12-3/TRBV12-4,CASRTTSYGYTF,TGTGCCAGCAGGACAACTTCCTATGGCTACACCTTC